Sequencing of this T cell receptor (beta chain) was carried out in a study of blood T cells in healthy people across ages. Trimming cost V 5 bases and J 2 bases; bases outside gene matches: 3. The CDR3 has 14 residues. CDR1 LNHNV and CDR2 YYDKDF come from the germline V gene (reference sequence). The table lists this clonotype with many counts. A second PCR, run for about 7 to 11 cycles, used a sample-barcoded 5' primer plus a J-beta primer mix. TCRdb processed the 5' RACE reads anew with MiXCR; each CDR3 protein has one entry. The table has approximately 810,000 distinct CDR3 sequences, roughly 26% seen once; the top ten hold roughly a sixth.

The chain combines TRBV15 with TRBJ2-3; 8 nucleotides match TRBD2. The receptor was derived from an elderly woman in good health. The material sequenced was blood. The DNA for the CDR3 is TGTGCCACCAGCCCAGCGGGGGACACAGATACGCAGTATTTT. Translating it yields CATSPAGDTDTQYF.